The clone carrying this TCR beta chain was picked up a small number of times. Some clones are missing from TCRdb's copy, which holds only in-frame ones; the method was immunoSEQ multiplex PCR. This sample carries about 260,000 clones, roughly four fifths of them seen once, and the ten largest clones take roughly 4%. With 1 base clipped from V and 7 bases from J, the junction kept 11 bases outside the gene matches. The germline CDR1 and CDR2 sequences are SGHVS and FQNEAQ. The CDR3 totals 16 residues. The sample is drawn from a study of blood T cell repertoires in COVID-19. This sequence joins TRBV7-8 and TRBJ1-2; the match to TRBD1 covers 8 bases. The sequenced sample consisted of PBMCs or T cells enriched from blood (not recorded which). This TCR came from a man aged 25-45 years with acute COVID-19. The CDR3 reads CASSLVTGTGILGYTF. DNA of the CDR3: TGTGCCAGCAGCTTAGTGACCGGGACAGGCATTCTTGGCTACACCTTC.